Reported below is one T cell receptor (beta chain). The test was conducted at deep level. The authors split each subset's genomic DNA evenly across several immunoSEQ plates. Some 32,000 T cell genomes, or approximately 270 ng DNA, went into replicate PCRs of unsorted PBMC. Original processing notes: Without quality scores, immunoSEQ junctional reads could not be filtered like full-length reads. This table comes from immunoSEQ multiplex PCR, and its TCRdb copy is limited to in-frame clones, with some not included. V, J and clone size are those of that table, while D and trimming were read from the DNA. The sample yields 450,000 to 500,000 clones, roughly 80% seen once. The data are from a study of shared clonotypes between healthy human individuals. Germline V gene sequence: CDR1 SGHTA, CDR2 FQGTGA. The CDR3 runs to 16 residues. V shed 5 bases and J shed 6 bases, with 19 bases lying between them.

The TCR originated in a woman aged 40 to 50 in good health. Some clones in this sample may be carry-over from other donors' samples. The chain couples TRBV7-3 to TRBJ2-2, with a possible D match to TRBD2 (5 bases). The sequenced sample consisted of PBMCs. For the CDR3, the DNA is TGTGCCAGCAGCCCCCGGATAGGTGCGCGGGCCGGGGAGCTGTTTTTT. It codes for CASSPRIGARAGELFF.